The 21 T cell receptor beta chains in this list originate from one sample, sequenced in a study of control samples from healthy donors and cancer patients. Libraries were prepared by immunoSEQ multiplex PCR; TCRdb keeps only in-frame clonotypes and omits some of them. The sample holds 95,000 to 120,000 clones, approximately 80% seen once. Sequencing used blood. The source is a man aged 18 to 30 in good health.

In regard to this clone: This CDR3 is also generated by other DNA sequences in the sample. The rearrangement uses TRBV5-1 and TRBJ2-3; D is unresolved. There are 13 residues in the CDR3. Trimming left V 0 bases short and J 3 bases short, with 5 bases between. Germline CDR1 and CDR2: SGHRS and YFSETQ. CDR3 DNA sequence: TGCGCCAGCAGCTTGGATTGGACAGATACGCAGTATTTT. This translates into CASSLDWTDTQYF.

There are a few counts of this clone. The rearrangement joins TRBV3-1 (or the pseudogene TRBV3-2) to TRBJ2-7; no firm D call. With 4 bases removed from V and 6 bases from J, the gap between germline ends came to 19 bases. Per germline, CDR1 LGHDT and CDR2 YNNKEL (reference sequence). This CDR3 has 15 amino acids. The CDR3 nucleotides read TGTGCCAGCAGCCTGGGCCTTGCGAGTAGCAGCGAGCAGTACTTC. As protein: CASSLGLASSSEQYF.

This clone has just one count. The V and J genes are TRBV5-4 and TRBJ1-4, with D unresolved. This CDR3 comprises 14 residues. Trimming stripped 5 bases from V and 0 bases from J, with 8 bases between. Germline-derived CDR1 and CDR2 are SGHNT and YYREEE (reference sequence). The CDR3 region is CASSKGATNEKLFF. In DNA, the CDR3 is TGTGCCAGCAGTAAAGGAGCAACTAATGAAAAACTGTTTTTT.

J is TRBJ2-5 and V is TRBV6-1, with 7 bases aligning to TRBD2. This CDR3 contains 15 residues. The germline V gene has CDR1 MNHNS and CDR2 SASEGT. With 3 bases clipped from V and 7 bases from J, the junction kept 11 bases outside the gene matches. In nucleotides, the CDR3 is TGTGCCAGCAGTGAGGTTGGGGGGGGAAAAGGGACCCAGTACTTC. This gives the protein CASSEVGGGKGTQYF.

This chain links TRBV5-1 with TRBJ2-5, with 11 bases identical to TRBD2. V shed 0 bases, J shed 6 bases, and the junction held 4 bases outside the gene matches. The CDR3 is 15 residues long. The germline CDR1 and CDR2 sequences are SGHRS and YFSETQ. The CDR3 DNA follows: TGCGCCAGCAGCTTGGAACTAGCGGGGGAACAGACCCAGTACTTC. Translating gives CASSLELAGEQTQYF.

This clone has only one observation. As DNA, the CDR3 is TGTGCCACCAGCAGTCTCCGAGGAGGTCTGGAAAAACTGTTTTTT. It is translated as CATSSLRGGLEKLFF. The V gene is TRBV15, the J gene TRBJ1-4; D uncertain. CDR1 is LNHNV, CDR2 YYDKDF, per germline (reference sequence). V dropped 3 bases and J dropped 8 bases, with 16 bases sitting between them. The CDR3 has 15 amino acids. Full variable domain (remainder filled in from reference TRBV15 and TRBJ1-4): DAMVIQNPRYQVTQFGKPVTLSCSQTLNHNVMYWYQQKSSQAPKLLFHYYDKDFNNEADTPDNFQSRRPNTSFCFLDIRSPGLGDTAMYLCATSSLRGGLEKLFFGSGTQLSVL.

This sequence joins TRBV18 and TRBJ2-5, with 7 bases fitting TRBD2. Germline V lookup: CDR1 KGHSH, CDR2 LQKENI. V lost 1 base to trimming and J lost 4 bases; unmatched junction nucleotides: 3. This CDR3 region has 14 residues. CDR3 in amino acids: CASSPLPGGETQYF. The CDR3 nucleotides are TGTGCCAGCTCACCACTCCCGGGGGGAGAGACCCAGTACTTC.

CDR3 bases: TGTGCCAGCAGCCTCGTTGGGACTAATGAAAAACTGTTTTTT. Translating gives CASSLVGTNEKLFF. V is TRBV6-6 and J is TRBJ1-4, with D uncertain. The length of the CDR3 is 14 residues. Trimming removed 6 bases at V and 2 bases at J, with 10 bases between. Germline V CDR1 and CDR2: MNHNY, SVGAGI (reference sequence).

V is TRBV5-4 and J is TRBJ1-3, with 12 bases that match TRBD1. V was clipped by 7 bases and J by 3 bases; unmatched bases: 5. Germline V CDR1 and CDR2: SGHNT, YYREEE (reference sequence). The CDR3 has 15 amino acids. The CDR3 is CASWGTGGNGNTIYF. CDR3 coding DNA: TGTGCCAGCTGGGGGACAGGGGGCAATGGAAACACCATATATTTT.

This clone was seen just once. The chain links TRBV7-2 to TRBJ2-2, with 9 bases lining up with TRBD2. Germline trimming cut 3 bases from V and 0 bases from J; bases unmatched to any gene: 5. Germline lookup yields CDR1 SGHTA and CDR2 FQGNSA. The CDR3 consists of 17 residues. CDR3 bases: TGTGCCAGCAGCTTGGGCGGGGGGGCCCCGAACACCGGGGAGCTGTTTTTT. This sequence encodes CASSLGGGAPNTGELFF.

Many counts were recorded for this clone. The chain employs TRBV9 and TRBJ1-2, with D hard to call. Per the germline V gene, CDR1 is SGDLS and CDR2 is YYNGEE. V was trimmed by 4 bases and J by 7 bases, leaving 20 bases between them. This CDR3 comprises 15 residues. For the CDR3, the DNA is TGTGCCAGCAGCCTTGATTCTAGACCGGGAGGTGGCTACACCTTC. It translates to CASSLDSRPGGGYTF.

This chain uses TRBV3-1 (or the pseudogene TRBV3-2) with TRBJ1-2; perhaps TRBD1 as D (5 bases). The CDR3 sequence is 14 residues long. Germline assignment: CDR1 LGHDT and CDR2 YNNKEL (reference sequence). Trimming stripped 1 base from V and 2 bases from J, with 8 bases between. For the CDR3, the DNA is TGTGCCAGCAGCCAAGGGGGCTCGAACTATGGCTACACCTTC. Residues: CASSQGGSNYGYTF.

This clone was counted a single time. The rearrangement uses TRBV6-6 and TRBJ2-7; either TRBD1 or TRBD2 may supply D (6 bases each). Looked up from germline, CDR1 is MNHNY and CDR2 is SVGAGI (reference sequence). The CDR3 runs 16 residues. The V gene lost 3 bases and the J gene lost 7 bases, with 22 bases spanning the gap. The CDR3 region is CASSYGGTQPLREQYF. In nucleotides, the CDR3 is TGTGCCAGCAGTTATGGGGGGACACAACCGCTTCGGGAGCAGTACTTC.

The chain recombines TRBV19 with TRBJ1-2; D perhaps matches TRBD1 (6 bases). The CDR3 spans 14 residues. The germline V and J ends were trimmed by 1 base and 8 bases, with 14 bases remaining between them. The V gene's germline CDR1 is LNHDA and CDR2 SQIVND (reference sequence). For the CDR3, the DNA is TGTGCCAGTAGTATAGTACAGGGAACTACGGGCTACACCTTC. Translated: CASSIVQGTTGYTF.

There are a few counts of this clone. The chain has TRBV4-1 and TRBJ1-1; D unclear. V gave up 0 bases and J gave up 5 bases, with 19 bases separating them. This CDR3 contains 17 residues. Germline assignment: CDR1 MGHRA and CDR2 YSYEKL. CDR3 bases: TGCGCCAGCAGCCAAGAATCGTTCGGACTTTTTGTGACTGAAGCTTTCTTT. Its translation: CASSQESFGLFVTEAFF.

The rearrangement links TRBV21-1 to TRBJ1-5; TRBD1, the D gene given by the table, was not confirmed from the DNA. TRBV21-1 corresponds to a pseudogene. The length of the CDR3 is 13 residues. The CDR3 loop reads CASRDRGNQPQHF. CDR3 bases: TGTGCCAGCAGGGACAGGGGCAACCAGCCCCAGCATTTT.

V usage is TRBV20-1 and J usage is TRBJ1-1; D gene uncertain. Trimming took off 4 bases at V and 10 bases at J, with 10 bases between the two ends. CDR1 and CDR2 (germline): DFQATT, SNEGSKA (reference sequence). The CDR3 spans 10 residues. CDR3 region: CSAKEGGAFF. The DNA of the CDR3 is TGCAGTGCTAAGGAGGGAGGAGCTTTCTTT.

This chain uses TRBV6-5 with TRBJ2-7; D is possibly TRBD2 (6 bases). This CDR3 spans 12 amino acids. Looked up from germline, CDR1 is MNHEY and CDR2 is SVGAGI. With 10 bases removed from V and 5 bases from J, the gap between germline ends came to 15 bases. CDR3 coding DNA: TGTGCCACCCGCGGGGCAAGCCACGAGCAGTACTTC. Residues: CATRGASHEQYF.

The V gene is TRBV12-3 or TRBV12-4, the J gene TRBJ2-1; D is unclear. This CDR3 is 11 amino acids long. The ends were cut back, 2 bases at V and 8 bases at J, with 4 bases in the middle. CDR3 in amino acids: CASSLFDEQFF. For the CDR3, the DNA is TGTGCCAGCAGTTTATTCGATGAGCAGTTCTTC.

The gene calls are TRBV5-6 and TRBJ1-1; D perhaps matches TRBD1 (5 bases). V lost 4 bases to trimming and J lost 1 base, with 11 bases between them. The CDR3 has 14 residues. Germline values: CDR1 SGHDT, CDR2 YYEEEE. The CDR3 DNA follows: TGTGCCAGCAGCCGGGGGAACGGGAACACTGAAGCTTTCTTT. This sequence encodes CASSRGNGNTEAFF. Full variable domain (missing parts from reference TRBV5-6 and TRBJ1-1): DAGVTQSPTHLIKTRGQQVTLRCSPKSGHDTVSWYQQALGQGPQFIFQYYEEEERQRGNFPDRFSGHQFPNYSSELNVNALLLGDSALYLCASSRGNGNTEAFFGQGTRLTVV.

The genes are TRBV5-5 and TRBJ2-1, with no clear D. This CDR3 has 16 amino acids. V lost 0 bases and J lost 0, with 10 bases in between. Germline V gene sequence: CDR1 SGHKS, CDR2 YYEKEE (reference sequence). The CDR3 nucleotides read TGTGCCAGCAGCTTGGAAGGCAGAAGCTCCTACAATGAGCAGTTCTTC. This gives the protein CASSLEGRSSYNEQFF.